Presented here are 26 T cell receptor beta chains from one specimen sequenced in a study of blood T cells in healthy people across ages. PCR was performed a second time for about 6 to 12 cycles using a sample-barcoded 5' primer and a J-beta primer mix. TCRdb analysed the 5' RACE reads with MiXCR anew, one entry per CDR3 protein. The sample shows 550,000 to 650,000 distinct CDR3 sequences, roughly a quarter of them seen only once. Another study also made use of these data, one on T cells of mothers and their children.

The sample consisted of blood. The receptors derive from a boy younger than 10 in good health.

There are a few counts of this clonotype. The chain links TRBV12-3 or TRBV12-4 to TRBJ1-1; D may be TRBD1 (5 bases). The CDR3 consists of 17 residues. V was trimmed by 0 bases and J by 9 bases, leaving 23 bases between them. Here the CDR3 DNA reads TGTGCCAGCAGTTTAGCAAAGGGAGGGGCCACTCTACGAAAAGCTTTCTTT. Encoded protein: CASSLAKGGATLRKAFF.

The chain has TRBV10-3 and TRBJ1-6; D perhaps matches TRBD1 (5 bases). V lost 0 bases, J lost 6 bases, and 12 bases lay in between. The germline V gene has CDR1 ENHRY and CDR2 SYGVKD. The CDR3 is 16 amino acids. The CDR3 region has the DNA TGTGCCATCAGTGAGTCGAATCAGGGAGGTAATTCACCCCTCCACTTT. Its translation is CAISESNQGGNSPLHF.

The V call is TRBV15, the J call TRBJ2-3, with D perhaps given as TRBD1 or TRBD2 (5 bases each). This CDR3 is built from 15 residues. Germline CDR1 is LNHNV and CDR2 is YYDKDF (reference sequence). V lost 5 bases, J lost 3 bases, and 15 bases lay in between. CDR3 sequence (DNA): TGTGCCACCAGCCTAGGGACCGCAATTACAGATACGCAGTATTTT. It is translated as CATSLGTAITDTQYF.

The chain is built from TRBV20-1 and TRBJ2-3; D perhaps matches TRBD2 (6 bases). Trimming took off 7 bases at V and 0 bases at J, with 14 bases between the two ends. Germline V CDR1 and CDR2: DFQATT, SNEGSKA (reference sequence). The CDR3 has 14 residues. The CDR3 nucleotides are TGCAGTGTTCGCCAGGGACTGAGCACAGATACGCAGTATTTT. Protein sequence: CSVRQGLSTDTQYF.

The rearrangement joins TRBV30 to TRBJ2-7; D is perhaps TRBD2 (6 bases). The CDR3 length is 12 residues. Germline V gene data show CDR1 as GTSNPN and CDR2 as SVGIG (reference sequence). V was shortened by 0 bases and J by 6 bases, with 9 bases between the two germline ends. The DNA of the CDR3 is TGTGCCTGGAGTGTTGGGGGGTTCGAGCAGTACTTC. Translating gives CAWSVGGFEQYF. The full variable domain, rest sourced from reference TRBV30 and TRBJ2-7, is SQTIHQWPATLVQPVGSPLSLECTVEGTSNPNLYWYRQAAGRGLQLLFYSVGIGQISSEVPQNLSASRPQDRQFILSSKKLLLSDSGFYLCAWSVGGFEQYFGPGTRLTVT.

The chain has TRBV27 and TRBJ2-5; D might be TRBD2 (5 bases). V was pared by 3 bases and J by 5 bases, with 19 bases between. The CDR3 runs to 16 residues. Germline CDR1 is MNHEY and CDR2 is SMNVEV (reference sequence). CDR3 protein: CASSFDWRSITETQYF. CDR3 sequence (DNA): TGTGCCAGCAGTTTTGACTGGAGGTCTATCACGGAGACCCAGTACTTC.

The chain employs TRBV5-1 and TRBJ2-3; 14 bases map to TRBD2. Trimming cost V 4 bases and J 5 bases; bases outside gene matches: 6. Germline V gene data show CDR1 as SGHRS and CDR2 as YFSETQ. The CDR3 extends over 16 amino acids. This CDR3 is CASSLATSGGGDTQYF. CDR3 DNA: TGCGCCAGCAGCCTGGCGACTAGCGGGGGGGGAGATACGCAGTATTTT.

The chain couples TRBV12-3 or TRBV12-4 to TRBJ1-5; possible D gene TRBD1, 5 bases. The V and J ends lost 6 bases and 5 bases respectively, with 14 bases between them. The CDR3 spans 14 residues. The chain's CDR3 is CASSPTWGDQPQHF. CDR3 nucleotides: TGTGCCAGCAGCCCTACTTGGGGGGATCAGCCCCAGCATTTT.

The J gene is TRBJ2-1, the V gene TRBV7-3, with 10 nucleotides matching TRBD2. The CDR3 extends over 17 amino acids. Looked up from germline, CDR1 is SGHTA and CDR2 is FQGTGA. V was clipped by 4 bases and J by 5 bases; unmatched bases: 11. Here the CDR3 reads CASSSHSGTSANNEQFF. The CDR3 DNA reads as TGTGCCAGCAGCTCGCACTCCGGGACTAGCGCTAACAATGAGCAGTTCTTC.

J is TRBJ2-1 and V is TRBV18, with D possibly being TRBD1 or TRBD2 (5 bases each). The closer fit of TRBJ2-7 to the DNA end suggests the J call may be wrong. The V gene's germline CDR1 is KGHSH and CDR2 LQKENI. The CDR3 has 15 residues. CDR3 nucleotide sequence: TGTGCCAGCTCACCACCGGGACGAGTCACGAGTGAGCAGTACTTC. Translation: CASSPPGRVTSEQYF.

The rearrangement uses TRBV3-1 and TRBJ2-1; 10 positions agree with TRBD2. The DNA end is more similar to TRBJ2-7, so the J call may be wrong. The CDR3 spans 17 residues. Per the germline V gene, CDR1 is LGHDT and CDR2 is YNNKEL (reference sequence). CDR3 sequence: CASSQRLAGDHNYEQYF. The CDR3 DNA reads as TGTGCCAGCAGCCAACGGCTAGCGGGGGACCATAACTACGAGCAGTACTTC.

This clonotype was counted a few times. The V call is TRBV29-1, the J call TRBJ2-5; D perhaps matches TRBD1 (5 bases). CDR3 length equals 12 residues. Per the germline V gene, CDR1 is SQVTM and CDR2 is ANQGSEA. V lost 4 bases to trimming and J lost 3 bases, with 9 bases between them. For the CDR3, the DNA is TGCAGCGTTGCCTCAGGGAAAGAGACCCAGTACTTC. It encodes CSVASGKETQYF.

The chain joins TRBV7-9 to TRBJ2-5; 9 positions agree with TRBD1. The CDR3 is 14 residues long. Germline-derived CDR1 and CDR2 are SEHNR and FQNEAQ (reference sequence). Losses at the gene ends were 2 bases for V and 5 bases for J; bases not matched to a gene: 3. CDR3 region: CASSLWDRDETQYF. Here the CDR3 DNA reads TGTGCCAGCAGCTTATGGGACAGGGATGAGACCCAGTACTTC. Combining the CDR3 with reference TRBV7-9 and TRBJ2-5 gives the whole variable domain DTGVSQNPRHKITKRGQNVTFRCDPISEHNRLYWYRQTLGQGPEFLTYFQNEAQLEKSRLLSDRFSAERPKGSFSTLEIQRTEQGDSAMYLCASSLWDRDETQYFGPGTRLLVL.

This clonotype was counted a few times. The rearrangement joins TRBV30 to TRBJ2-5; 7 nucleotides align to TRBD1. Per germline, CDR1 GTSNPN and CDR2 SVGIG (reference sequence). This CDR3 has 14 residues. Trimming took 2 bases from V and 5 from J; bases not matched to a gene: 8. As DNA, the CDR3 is TGTGCCTGGAGTTCTGGACAGGATGGGGAGACCCAGTACTTC. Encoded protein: CAWSSGQDGETQYF.

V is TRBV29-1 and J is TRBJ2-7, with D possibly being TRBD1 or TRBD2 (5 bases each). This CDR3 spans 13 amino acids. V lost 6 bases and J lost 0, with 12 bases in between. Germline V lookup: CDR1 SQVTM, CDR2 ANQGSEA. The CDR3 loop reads CSVKGTVSYEQYF. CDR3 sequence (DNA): TGCAGCGTGAAGGGGACCGTCTCCTACGAGCAGTACTTC.

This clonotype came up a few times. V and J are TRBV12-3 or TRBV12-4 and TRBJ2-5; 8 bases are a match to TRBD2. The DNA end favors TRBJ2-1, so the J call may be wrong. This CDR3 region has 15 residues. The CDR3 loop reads CASSFKAGVPNEQFF. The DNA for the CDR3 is TGTGCCAGCAGTTTCAAAGCGGGGGTCCCAAATGAGCAGTTCTTC.

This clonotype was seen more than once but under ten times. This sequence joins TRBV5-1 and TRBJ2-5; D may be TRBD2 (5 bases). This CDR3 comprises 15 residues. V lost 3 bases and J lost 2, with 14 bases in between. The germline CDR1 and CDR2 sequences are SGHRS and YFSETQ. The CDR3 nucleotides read TGCGCCAGCAGCTCGGGGTCTCCTTGGCAAGAGACCCAGTACTTC. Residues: CASSSGSPWQETQYF. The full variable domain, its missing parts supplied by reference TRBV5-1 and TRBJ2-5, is KAGVTQTPRYLIKTRGQQVTLSCSPISGHRSVSWYQQTPGQGLQFLFEYFSETQRNKGNFPGRFSGRQFSNSRSEMNVSTLELGDSALYLCASSSGSPWQETQYFGPGTRLLVL.

The CDR3 sequence is CASSPPGTQTQYF. The CDR3, as DNA: TGTGCCAGCTCACCACCAGGGACTCAGACCCAGTACTTC. This sequence joins TRBV18 and TRBJ2-5, with D possibly TRBD2 on 6 matching bases. This CDR3 comprises 13 residues. V was clipped by 0 bases and J by 6 bases, with 8 bases between them. Germline V lookup: CDR1 KGHSH, CDR2 LQKENI. The whole variable domain, remainder taken from reference TRBV18 and TRBJ2-5, is NAGVMQNPRHLVRRRGQEARLRCSPMKGHSHVYWYRQLPEEGLKFMVYLQKENIIDESGMPKERFSAEFPKEGPSILRIQQVVRGDSAAYFCASSPPGTQTQYFGPGTRLLVL.

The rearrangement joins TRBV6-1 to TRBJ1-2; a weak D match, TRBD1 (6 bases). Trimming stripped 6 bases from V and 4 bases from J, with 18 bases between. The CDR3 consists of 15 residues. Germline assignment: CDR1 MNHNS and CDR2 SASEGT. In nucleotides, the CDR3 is TGTGCCAGCAGAATGGAACAGGGAAGGAGCTATGGCTACACCTTC. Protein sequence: CASRMEQGRSYGYTF.

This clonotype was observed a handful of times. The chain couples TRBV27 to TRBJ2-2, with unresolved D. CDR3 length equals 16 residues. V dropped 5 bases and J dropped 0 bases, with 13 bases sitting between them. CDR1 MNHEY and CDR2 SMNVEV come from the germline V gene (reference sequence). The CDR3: CASSLLTVANTGELFF. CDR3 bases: TGTGCCAGCAGTCTACTAACAGTCGCGAACACCGGGGAGCTGTTTTTT.

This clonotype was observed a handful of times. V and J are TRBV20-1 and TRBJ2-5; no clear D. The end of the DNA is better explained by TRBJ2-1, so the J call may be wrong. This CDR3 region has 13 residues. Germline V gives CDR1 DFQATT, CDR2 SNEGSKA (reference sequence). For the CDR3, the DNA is TGCAGTGCTAACGACCTCGGGCCTAATGAGCAGTTCTTC. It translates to CSANDLGPNEQFF.

The CDR3 DNA follows: TGCAGTGCGGGGGGACTAGCGGGGGGCAGGGGTGAGACCCAGTACTTC. This gives the protein CSAGGLAGGRGETQYF. The chain couples TRBV20-1 to TRBJ2-5; 15 nucleotides align to TRBD2. Germline-derived CDR1 and CDR2 are DFQATT and SNEGSKA (reference sequence). Trimming took 6 bases from V and 5 from J; bases not matched to a gene: 10. This CDR3 is 16 amino acids long.

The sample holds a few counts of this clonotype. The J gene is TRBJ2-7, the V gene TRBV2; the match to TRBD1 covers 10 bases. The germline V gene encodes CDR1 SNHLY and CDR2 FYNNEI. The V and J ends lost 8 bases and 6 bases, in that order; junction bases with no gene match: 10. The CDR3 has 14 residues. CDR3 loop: CASAEGQGFGEQYF. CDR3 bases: TGTGCCAGCGCCGAGGGACAGGGGTTTGGCGAGCAGTACTTC.

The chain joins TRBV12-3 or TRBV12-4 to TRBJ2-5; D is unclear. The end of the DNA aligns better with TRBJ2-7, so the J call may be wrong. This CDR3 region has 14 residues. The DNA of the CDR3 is TGTGCCAGCAGTTTCGAACGACGAGGATTCGAGCAGTACTTC. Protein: CASSFERRGFEQYF.

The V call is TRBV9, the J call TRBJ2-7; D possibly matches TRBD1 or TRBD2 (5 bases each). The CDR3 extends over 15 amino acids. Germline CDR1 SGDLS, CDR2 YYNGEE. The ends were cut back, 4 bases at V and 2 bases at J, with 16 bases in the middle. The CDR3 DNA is TGTGCCAGCAGCCGTTTAGAGGGGCCGGCCTACGAGCAGTACTTC. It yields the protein CASSRLEGPAYEQYF.

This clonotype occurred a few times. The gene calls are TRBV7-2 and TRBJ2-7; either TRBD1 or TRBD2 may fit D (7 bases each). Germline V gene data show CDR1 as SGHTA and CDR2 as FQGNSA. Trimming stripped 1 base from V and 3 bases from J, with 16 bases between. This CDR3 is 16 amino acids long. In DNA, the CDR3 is TGTGCCAGCAGCTTAGATAAAGGGGGCGGGAGCTACGAGCAGTACTTC. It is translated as CASSLDKGGGSYEQYF.